This T cell receptor beta chain was profiled in a study of cytomegalovirus exposure and HLA in healthy donors. On the study more broadly: The use of the same platform for the 120 validation repertoires and the approximately 690 first-cohort repertoires was reported by a later analysis.

From germline, CDR1 is SGHRS and CDR2 YFSETQ. Trimming at V came to 1 base and at J to 0 bases, leaving 7 bases not matched to a gene. The CDR3 has 16 amino acids. Clones were sequenced by immunoSEQ multiplex PCR, and TCRdb holds only the in-frame ones, with some missing. Among some 150,000 clones, 88% were seen once, and the ten largest hold approximately 8.5%. Findings and limits, study-wide: Some public TCRs appeared in many individuals, while most sequences were rare. TCR clusters originating in the first cohort tended to co-occur in the approximately 120 validation repertoires, according to a later analysis. Researchers catalogued about 160 TCR beta chains as cytomegalovirus-associated.

A remark on this clone: The target antigen is unknown.

Sequenced material: PBMCs. The chain combines TRBV5-1 with TRBJ2-7, with 7 positions matching TRBD1. This clonotype originated in a woman between 18 and 30 years old in good health and CMV-seropositive. Here the CDR3 reads CASSLPRGLSSYEQYF. The CDR3 bases are TGCGCCAGCAGCTTGCCGAGGGGGCTTAGCTCCTACGAGCAGTACTTC.